This T cell receptor (beta chain) was profiled in a study of T cell responses to AZD1222 COVID-19 vaccine. In the study overall: Samples with a second dose at about 4 or about 12 weeks were pooled together. Study conclusions and caveats: The sample set comprised mostly white British donors with more females, and clonal diversity was possibly underestimated.

Generated by immunoSEQ multiplex PCR, the TCRdb table keeps only in-frame clones and is missing some. The table includes approximately 150,000 clones, 92% detected once. A word on this clone: What it recognizes is unknown.

The TCR sequence derives from an adult in good health. The sequencing here drew on peripheral blood, taken on day 0 of AZD1222 vaccination.

CDR3 DNA: TGTGCCAGCAGCTTAGGTTACTACAATGAGCAGTTCTTC. It is translated as CASSLGYYNEQFF. The chain employs TRBV11-1 and TRBJ2-1; D gene ambiguous. V was pared by 1 base and J by 3 bases, with 4 bases between. CDR3 length: 13 amino acids. Germline V gene lookup returns CDR1 SGHAT and CDR2 FQDESV (reference sequence).